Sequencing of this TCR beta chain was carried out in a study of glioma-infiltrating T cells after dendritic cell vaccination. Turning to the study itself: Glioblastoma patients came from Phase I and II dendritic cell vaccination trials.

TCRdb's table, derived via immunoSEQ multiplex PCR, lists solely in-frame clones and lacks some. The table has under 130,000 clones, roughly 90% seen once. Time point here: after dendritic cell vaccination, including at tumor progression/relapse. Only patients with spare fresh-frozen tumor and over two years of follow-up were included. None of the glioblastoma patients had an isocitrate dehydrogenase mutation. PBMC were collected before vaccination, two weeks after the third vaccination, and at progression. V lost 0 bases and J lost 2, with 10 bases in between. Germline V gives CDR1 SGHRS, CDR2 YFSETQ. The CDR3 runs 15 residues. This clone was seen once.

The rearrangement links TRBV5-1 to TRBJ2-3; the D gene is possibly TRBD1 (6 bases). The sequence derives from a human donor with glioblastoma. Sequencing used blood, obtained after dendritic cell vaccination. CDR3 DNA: TGCGCCAGCAGCTTGGGGGGGCTAGCCACAGATACGCAGTATTTT. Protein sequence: CASSLGGLATDTQYF. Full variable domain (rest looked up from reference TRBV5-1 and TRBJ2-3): KAGVTQTPRYLIKTRGQQVTLSCSPISGHRSVSWYQQTPGQGLQFLFEYFSETQRNKGNFPGRFSGRQFSNSRSEMNVSTLELGDSALYLCASSLGGLATDTQYFGPGTRLTVL.